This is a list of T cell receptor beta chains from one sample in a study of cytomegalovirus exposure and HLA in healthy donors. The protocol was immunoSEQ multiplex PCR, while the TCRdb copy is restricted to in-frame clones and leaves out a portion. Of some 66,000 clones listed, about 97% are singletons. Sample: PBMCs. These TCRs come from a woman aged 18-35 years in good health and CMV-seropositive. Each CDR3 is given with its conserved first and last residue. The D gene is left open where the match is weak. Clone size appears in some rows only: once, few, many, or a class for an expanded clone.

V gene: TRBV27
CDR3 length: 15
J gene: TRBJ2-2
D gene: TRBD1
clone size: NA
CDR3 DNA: TGTGCCAGCAGTCCCGGGACAGGGCGACCCGGGGAGCTGTTTTTT
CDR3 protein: CASSPGTGRPGELFF

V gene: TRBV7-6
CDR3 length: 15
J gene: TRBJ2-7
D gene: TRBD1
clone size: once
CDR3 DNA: TGTGCCAGCAGCTTATTCAGGGGGCGAGGCTACGAGCAGTACTTC
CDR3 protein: CASSLFRGRGYEQYF

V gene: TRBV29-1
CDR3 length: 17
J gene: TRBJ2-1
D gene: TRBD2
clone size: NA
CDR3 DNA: TGCAGCGCCCTGGGGGAGGGGTCCTGGAATCTAGCGAATGAGCAGTTCTTC
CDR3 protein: CSALGEGSWNLANEQFF

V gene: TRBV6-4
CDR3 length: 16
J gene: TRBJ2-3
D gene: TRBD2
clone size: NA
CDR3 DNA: TGTGCCAGCAGTGACTCGGGACTAGCGGTCACAGATACGCAGTATTTT
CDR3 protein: CASSDSGLAVTDTQYF

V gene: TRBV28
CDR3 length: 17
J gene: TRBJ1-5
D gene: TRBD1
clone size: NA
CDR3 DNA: TGTGCCAGCAACCCACACGAGGGGGCGCCTAGCAATCAGCCCCAGCATTTT
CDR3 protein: CASNPHEGAPSNQPQHF

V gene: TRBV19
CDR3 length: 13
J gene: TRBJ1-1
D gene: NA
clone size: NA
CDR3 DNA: TGTGCCAGTAGTACGGGACTCACCACTGAAGCTTTCTTT
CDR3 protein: CASSTGLTTEAFF

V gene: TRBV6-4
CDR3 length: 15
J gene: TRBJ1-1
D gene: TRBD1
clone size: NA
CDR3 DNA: TGTGCCAGCAGTGACTCCCCGTTTCAGGGGGATAGGACTTTCTTT
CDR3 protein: CASSDSPFQGDRTFF

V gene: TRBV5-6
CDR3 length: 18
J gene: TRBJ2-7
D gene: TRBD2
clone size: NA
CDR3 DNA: TGTGCCAGCAGCTTGGAACGGGGGAGGGGAGCCGCGTCCGATCAGCAGTACTTC
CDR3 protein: CASSLERGRGAASDQQYF

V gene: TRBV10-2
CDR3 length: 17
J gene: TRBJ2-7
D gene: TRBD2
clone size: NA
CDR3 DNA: TGCGCCAGCAGTGTTACAGCGGGAGCCCCAAACTCCTACGAGCAGTACTTC
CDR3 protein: CASSVTAGAPNSYEQYF

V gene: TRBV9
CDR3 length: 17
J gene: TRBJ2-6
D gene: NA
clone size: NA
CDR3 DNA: TGTGCCAGCAGCGTAGGGGATCCCGGGGCTGGGGCCAACGTCCTGACTTTC
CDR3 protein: CASSVGDPGAGANVLTF

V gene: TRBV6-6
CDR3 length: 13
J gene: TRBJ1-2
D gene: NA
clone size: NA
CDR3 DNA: TGTGCCAGCAGTTACGGCCAGGGCGATGGCTACACCTTC
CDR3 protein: CASSYGQGDGYTF

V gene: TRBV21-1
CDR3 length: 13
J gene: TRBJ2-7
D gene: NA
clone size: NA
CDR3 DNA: TGTGCCAGCAGCCTTAGAGCGGGCTACGAGCAGTACTTC
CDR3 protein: CASSLRAGYEQYF

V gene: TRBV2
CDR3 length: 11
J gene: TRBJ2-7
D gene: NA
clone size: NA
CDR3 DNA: TGTGCCAGCAGTGCACAGGGATCGGGGTACTTC
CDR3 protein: CASSAQGSGYF

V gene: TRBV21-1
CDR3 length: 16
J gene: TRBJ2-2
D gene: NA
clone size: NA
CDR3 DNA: TGTGCCAGCAGCAAATATCGGGGGGAGAGGTCCGGGGAGCTGTTTTTT
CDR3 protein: CASSKYRGERSGELFF

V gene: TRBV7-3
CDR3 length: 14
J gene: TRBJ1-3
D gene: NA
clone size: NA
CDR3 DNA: TGTGCCAGCAGCTTAAGGGGAGAAGGAAACACCATATATTTT
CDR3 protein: CASSLRGEGNTIYF

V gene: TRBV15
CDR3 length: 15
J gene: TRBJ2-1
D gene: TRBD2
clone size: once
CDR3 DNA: TGTGCCACCGGAGAGTCCGGGACTAGTTACAATGAGCAGTTCTTC
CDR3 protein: CATGESGTSYNEQFF

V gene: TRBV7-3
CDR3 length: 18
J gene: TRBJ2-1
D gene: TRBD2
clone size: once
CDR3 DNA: TGTGCCAGCAGCCCGACTAGCGGGAGGATGAGCTCCTACAATGAGCAGTTCTTC
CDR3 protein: CASSPTSGRMSSYNEQFF

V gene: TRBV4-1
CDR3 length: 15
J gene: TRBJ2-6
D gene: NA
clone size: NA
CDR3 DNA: TGCGCCAGCAGCCAAAGGGGCATAGGGGCCAACGTCCTGACTTTC
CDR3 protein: CASSQRGIGANVLTF

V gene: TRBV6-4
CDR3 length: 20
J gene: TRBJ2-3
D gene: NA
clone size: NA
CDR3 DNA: TGTGCCAGCAGTGACGGACCGGTTTCCTTGCAGGGGCAAGCAACAGATACGCAGTATTTT
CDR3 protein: CASSDGPVSLQGQATDTQYF